A selection of T cell receptor beta chains follows, all from one sample in a study of T cells after yellow fever vaccination. TCRdb reprocessed the 5' RACE reads with MiXCR, giving one entry per CDR3 protein. This table holds over 250,000 distinct CDR3 sequences, roughly 4% found once. Sequences were derived from PBMCs, sampled 5 days after the yellow fever booster vaccination. Every receptor here comes from a man younger than 30 who received the YFV17D yellow fever vaccine. Each CDR3 is given with its conserved first and last residue. The order of the fields is D gene, J gene, V gene, clone size, CDR3 protein, CDR3 DNA. A D gene is named only where the DNA matches it firmly. Where a row states a size, it is once, few, many or the class of an expanded clone; other rows omit it.

TRBD1,TRBJ1-1,TRBV15,-,CATSRDRQNTEAFF,TGTGCCACCAGCAGGGACAGGCAGAACACTGAAGCTTTCTTT
-,TRBJ2-5,TRBV7-8,few,CASARGRGSRETQYF,TGTGCCAGCGCCCGGGGGCGGGGGAGCAGGGAGACCCAGTACTTC
TRBD1,TRBJ2-1,TRBV6-4,-,CASNGQVSSYNEQFF,TGTGCCAGCAATGGACAGGTCAGCTCCTACAATGAGCAGTTCTTC
TRBD1,TRBJ1-1,TRBV12-3/TRBV12-4,-,CASRGDRGSAEAFF,TGTGCCAGCAGGGGGGACAGGGGGTCCGCTGAAGCTTTCTTT
TRBD1,TRBJ2-1,TRBV19,few,CASSIKQAGQGNEQFF,TGTGCCAGTAGTATCAAGCAGGCGGGACAGGGGAATGAGCAGTTCTTC
TRBD1,TRBJ2-7,TRBV5-1,many,CASTSGGTSYEQYF,TGCGCCAGCACCTCAGGGGGAACTTCCTACGAGCAGTACTTC
-,TRBJ2-4,TRBV6-1,few,CASSETVLWAASPQYF,TGTGCCAGCAGTGAAACGGTTCTCTGGGCGGCCTCCCCCCAGTACTTC
-,TRBJ1-2,TRBV20-1,few,CSARDVKDYGYTF,TGCAGTGCTAGAGATGTAAAGGACTATGGCTACACCTTC
-,TRBJ1-2,TRBV5-1,few,CASSLAPPEGYTF,TGCGCCAGCAGCTTGGCACCTCCCGAGGGCTACACCTTC
-,TRBJ1-6,TRBV28,few,CATRPSKDSPLHF,TGTGCCACCCGCCCCAGCAAAGATTCACCCCTCCACTTT
-,TRBJ1-2,TRBV20-1,few,CSARDGTRYYGYTF,TGCAGTGCTAGAGACGGGACAAGGTACTATGGCTACACCTTC
-,TRBJ1-2,TRBV5-6,few,CASSLAQYFRGYTF,TGTGCCAGCAGCTTGGCCCAGTATTTCCGCGGCTACACCTTC
-,TRBJ2-7,TRBV7-9,-,CASSLASNTYEQYF,TGTGCCAGCAGCTTAGCTAGCAATACCTACGAGCAGTACTTC
-,TRBJ1-1,TRBV19,few,CASSSDSRFSFGFF,TGTGCCAGTAGTTCCGACAGTAGATTCTCTTTCGGTTTCTTT
TRBD2,TRBJ2-7,TRBV20-1,few,CSARDLSRGASYEQYF,TGCAGTGCTAGAGACCTTTCGCGGGGGGCCTCCTACGAGCAGTACTTC
-,TRBJ2-1,TRBV28,-,CASSPSGARGYNEQFF,TGTGCCAGCAGTCCTTCGGGGGCGAGAGGCTACAATGAGCAGTTCTTC
TRBD1,TRBJ1-2,TRBV29-1,many,CSVFRDRGPEGYTF,TGCAGCGTTTTTAGGGACAGGGGGCCTGAAGGCTACACCTTC
TRBD1,TRBJ1-1,TRBV20-1,many,CSAKDRDREWNTEAFF,TGCAGTGCTAAAGACCGGGACAGGGAGTGGAACACTGAAGCTTTCTTT
TRBD2,TRBJ2-1,TRBV12-3/TRBV12-4,few,CASSFSGGPSEQFF,TGTGCCAGCAGTTTTAGCGGGGGCCCCAGTGAGCAGTTCTTC
TRBD1,TRBJ2-3,TRBV24-1,-,CATSGGTGRADTQYF,TGTGCCACCAGTGGCGGGACAGGAAGGGCAGATACGCAGTATTTT
TRBD2,TRBJ2-1,TRBV28,few,CASKLAGGNEQFF,TGTGCCAGCAAGCTAGCGGGGGGGAATGAGCAGTTCTTC
-,TRBJ1-1,TRBV4-3,few,CASSQDREAFF,TGCGCCAGCAGCCAAGATCGTGAAGCTTTCTTT